This T cell receptor beta chain was documented in a study of graft-versus-host responses after intestinal transplantation. Study in general: Anti-thymocyte globulin served as induction for all recipients, who then took tacrolimus and steroids for three to four years.

Comment on this clone: The target antigen is unknown.

TCRdb keeps only in-frame clones here, not all; method: immunoSEQ multiplex PCR. In the table there are more than 80,000 clones, approximately 91% of which are singletons. Germline CDR1 reads SGHRS; CDR2 reads YFSETQ. This CDR3 comprises 15 residues. The V segment lost 0 bases and the J segment 4 bases; nucleotides outside the gene matches: 4. Notes on the study in general: Early post-transplant HvG declines tracked with peak circulating GvH clone levels.

The material sequenced was unstimulated CD4+ T cells sorted from spleen or lymph node cells, taken before intestinal transplant. The source of this sequence is a human donor who received an intestinal transplant. The chain couples TRBV5-1 to TRBJ2-5; 9 bases fit TRBD2. The CDR3 sequence: CASSLAGTSRETQYF. The CDR3 nucleotides read TGCGCCAGCAGCTTGGCCGGGACTAGCCGAGAGACCCAGTACTTC.